The 8 T cell receptor beta chains in this list originate from one sample, sequenced in a study of spatial heterogeneity in lung cancer. TCRdb called the 5' RACE reads again in MiXCR, with one record for every CDR3 protein. This sample has about 15,000 distinct CDR3 sequences, with 3.6% found just once. Specified time point: sample taken at primary tumor resection. Sequenced here: normal lung tissue next to the tumor, sampled at surgery. The receptors come from a male donor with early-stage non-small cell lung cancer.

This clonotype has ten or more counts. The size of this beta chain means little, since it is a stray read in a library made for alpha chains. This rearrangement joins TRBV11-2 to TRBJ2-1, with TRBD2 as a possible D gene (6 bases). The ends were cut back, 5 bases at V and 5 bases at J, with 19 bases in the middle. CDR3 length: 16 amino acids. Looked up from germline, CDR1 is SGHAT and CDR2 is FQNNGV. The CDR3, as DNA: TGTGCCAGCAGCCAGCTCGGGGGTGGGATGAACAATGAGCAGTTCTTC. This codes for CASSQLGGGMNNEQFF. Combining the CDR3 with reference TRBV11-2 and TRBJ2-1 gives the whole variable domain EAGVAQSPRYKIIEKRQSVAFWCNPISGHATLYWYQQILGQGPKLLIQFQNNGVVDDSQLPKDRFSAERLKGVDSTLKIQPAKLEDSAVYLCASSQLGGGMNNEQFFGPGTRLTVL.

This clonotype came up many times. This beta chain appears as a stray read in a library generated for alpha chains; its size is not informative. V usage is TRBV28 and J usage is TRBJ2-5, with unresolved D. The CDR3 length is 14 residues. The germline gives CDR1 MDHEN, CDR2 SYDVKM. Between the trimmed V and J ends, which lost 9 bases and 1 base, there was a span of 15 bases. Written as DNA, the CDR3 is TGTGCCAGTCAGATATCTCGGAGCCAAGAGACCCAGTACTTC. Translating it yields CASQISRSQETQYF.

In its sample, this clonotype was seen many times. The library was prepared for alpha chains; this beta chain is a stray read, so its frequency means little. This chain connects TRBV21-1 to TRBJ2-7; no check of the table's D call, TRBD2, against the DNA was made. TRBV21-1 is a recognized pseudogene. The CDR3 length is 15 residues. This CDR3 reads CASSNGVAGPYEQYF. The CDR3 DNA sequence: TGTGCCAGCAGCAATGGGGTAGCGGGGCCCTACGAGCAGTACTTC.

This clonotype was recorded many times. Found in a library prepared for alpha chains, this beta chain is an off-target read, and its abundance has little meaning. This CDR3 is CSARPDRASGWDEQFF. The CDR3 region has the DNA TGCAGTGCCCGCCCCGACAGGGCCTCAGGCTGGGATGAGCAGTTCTTC. J is TRBJ2-1 and V is TRBV20-1; TRBD1 agrees at 7 bases. This CDR3 is 16 amino acids long. Germline CDR1 DFQATT, CDR2 SNEGSKA (reference sequence). Unmatched junction bases numbered 19, after V lost 6 bases and J lost 8 bases.

By frequency in the sample, this clonotype is medium-sized (0.01 to 0.1%). As an off-target read in a library built for alpha chains, this beta chain has a frequency of little significance. This chain connects TRBV3-1 to TRBJ1-1; D gene uncertain. Deletions cut 6 bases from V and 1 base from J, with 3 bases between. Germline V CDR1 and CDR2: LGHDT, YNNKEL (reference sequence). This CDR3 contains 11 residues. This chain's CDR3 is CASSQNTEAFF. CDR3 bases: TGTGCCAGCAGTCAGAACACTGAAGCTTTCTTT.

This clonotype appeared many times. The library was built for alpha chains, so this beta chain is an off-target read and its size means little. V usage is TRBV29-1 and J usage is TRBJ2-7; TRBD1 or TRBD2 may be the D gene (5 bases each). Per the germline V gene, CDR1 is SQVTM and CDR2 is ANQGSEA. The length of the CDR3 is 14 residues. V was clipped by 5 bases and J by 0 bases, with 14 bases between them. The CDR3 loop reads CSVRGSGSSYEQYF. The CDR3 DNA reads TGCAGCGTTAGGGGTTCAGGGAGCTCCTACGAGCAGTACTTC.

This clonotype is medium-sized. As an off-target read in a library built for alpha chains, this beta chain has a frequency of little significance. The J gene is TRBJ1-2, the V gene TRBV19; 7 bases align to TRBD1. V gave up 1 base and J gave up 2 bases; unmatched junction bases: 1. The CDR3 loop spans 14 amino acids. Per the germline V gene, CDR1 is LNHDA and CDR2 is SQIVND (reference sequence). Written as DNA, the CDR3 is TGTGCCAGTAGTATAGCACAGGGGAACTATGGCTACACCTTC. Amino acids: CASSIAQGNYGYTF. Together with reference TRBV19 and TRBJ1-2, the CDR3 gives the full variable domain: DGGITQSPKYLFRKEGQNVTLSCEQNLNHDAMYWYRQDPGQGLRLIYYSQIVNDFQKGDIAEGYSVSREKKESFPLTVTSAQKNPTAFYLCASSIAQGNYGYTFGSGTRLTVV.

This clonotype showed up many times. This beta chain is off target for a library built for alpha chains, so its abundance means little. The rearrangement uses TRBV4-3 and TRBJ2-3, with D uncertain. Germline V gene lookup returns CDR1 LGHNA and CDR2 YSLEER. V was trimmed by 4 bases and J by 6 bases, leaving 11 bases between them. The CDR3 contains 13 residues. The CDR3 region is CASSRRAGDTQYF. The CDR3 coding sequence is TGCGCCAGCAGCCGTAGGGCCGGCGATACGCAGTATTTT.